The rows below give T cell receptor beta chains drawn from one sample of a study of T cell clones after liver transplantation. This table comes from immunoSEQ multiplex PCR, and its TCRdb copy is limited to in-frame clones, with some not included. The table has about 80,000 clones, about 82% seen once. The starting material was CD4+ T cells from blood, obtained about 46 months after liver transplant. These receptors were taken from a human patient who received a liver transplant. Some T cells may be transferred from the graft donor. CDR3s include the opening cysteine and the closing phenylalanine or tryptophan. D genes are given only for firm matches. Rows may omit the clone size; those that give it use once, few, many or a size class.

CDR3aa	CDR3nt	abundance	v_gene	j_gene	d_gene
CASSQLGGLRSNQPQHF	TGTGCCAGCAGCCAACTAGGGGGACTAAGGAGCAATCAGCCCCAGCATTTT	.	TRBV7-4	TRBJ1-5	.
CASSLPAGVRDTQYF	TGCGCCAGCAGCCTACCAGCGGGAGTAAGAGATACGCAGTATTTT	.	TRBV4-1	TRBJ2-3	TRBD2
CASSFRDRVSYEQYF	TGCGCCAGCAGCTTCCGGGACAGGGTCTCCTACGAGCAGTACTTC	few	TRBV5-1	TRBJ2-7	TRBD1
CASSFRRSGTRTDTQYF	TGTGCCAGCAGTTTCCGTCGTAGCGGGACTCGCACAGATACGCAGTATTTT	.	TRBV28	TRBJ2-3	TRBD2
CASSLRGLAYSNEQYF	TGTGCCAGCTCACTTAGAGGCCTAGCTTACTCCAACGAGCAGTACTTC	.	TRBV18	TRBJ2-7	.
CASSLFLGNLNYGYTF	TGTGCCAGCAGCCTATTCCTGGGCAATCTTAACTATGGCTACACCTTC	many	TRBV5-6	TRBJ1-2	.
CASSLIRAPEAFF	TGTGCCAGCAGCTTAATCAGGGCCCCTGAAGCTTTCTTT	few	TRBV7-2	TRBJ1-1	.
CASSLEGYDNEQFF	TGTGCCAGCAGCTTAGAGGGATACGACAATGAGCAGTTCTTC	.	TRBV11-3	TRBJ2-1	.
CASSLTGPGREDTDTQYF	TGCGCCAGCAGCCTGACCGGTCCTGGTCGGGAGGACACAGATACGCAGTATTTT	.	TRBV5-1	TRBJ2-3	TRBD2
CASSEIGWPSPRDTEAFF	TGTGCCAGCAGTGAAATTGGGTGGCCTTCTCCAAGGGACACTGAAGCTTTCTTT	once	TRBV6-1	TRBJ1-1	.
CASSLAGLIYEQYF	TGTGCCAGCAGCTTGGCAGGCTTAATCTACGAGCAGTACTTC	once	TRBV7-9	TRBJ2-7	.
CASTQGLYNEQFF	TGTGCCAGCACTCAGGGGTTATACAATGAGCAGTTCTTC	.	TRBV25-1	TRBJ2-1	.
CAISESRAGGNTIYF	TGTGCCATCAGTGAGTCACGGGCGGGTGGAAACACCATATATTTT	.	TRBV10-3	TRBJ1-3	.
CASSPRQGNYEQYF	TGTGCCAGCTCACCCCGACAGGGAAACTACGAGCAGTACTTC	.	TRBV18	TRBJ2-7	TRBD1
CASSLDRDVYGYTF	TGTGCCAGCTCTCTCGACAGGGATGTATATGGCTACACCTTC	.	TRBV18	TRBJ1-2	TRBD1
CASSPWKRQGTYEQYF	TGTGCCAGCAGCCCCTGGAAAAGACAGGGGACCTACGAGCAGTACTTC	.	TRBV5-6	TRBJ2-7	TRBD1
CASRAGQGEIGEYF	TGTGCCAGCAGAGCTGGACAGGGAGAAATCGGGGAGTACTTC	.	TRBV6-5	TRBJ2-7	TRBD1
CASSIRQAEAFF	TGTGCCAGTAGTATACGGCAGGCTGAAGCTTTCTTT	.	TRBV19	TRBJ1-1	.